This entry features one T cell receptor beta chain sequence. These data are taken from a study of technical replicates of blood from a handful of donors. Only in-frame clones appear in the TCRdb table, and some are missing; sequencing was by immunoSEQ multiplex PCR. The sample shows around 15,000 clones, about nine tenths of them seen only once. The CDR3 spans 17 residues. Germline CDR1 is SGHRS and CDR2 is YFSETQ. V lost 3 bases and J 5 bases, leaving 23 bases between the germline ends. The sample was PBMCs. The V gene is TRBV5-1, the J gene TRBJ2-5; the D gene is possibly TRBD2 (6 bases). The receptor's source is a human donor in good health. The CDR3, as DNA: TGCGCCAGCAGCTCGGGCGCGGTAGCGGAATTGGGGGAGACCCAGTACTTC. Protein: CASSSGAVAELGETQYF.